This T cell receptor (beta chain) comes out of a study of cytomegalovirus exposure and HLA in healthy donors. The table came from immunoSEQ multiplex PCR; TCRdb's copy has only in-frame clones and leaves some out. The sample comprises roughly 140,000 clones, about 89% of which are singletons, and more than 2.5% rests with the top ten. V dropped 2 bases and J dropped 5; count of bases not matched to a gene: 6. CDR1 is MDHEN and CDR2 is SYDVKM in the germline V gene. The CDR3 contains 14 residues. The chain employs TRBV28 and TRBJ2-7; 7 nucleotides match TRBD2. The source material was PBMCs. This TCR was recovered from a young woman in good health and CMV-seropositive. In DNA form, the CDR3 reads TGTGCCAGCAGTTTAGGCGGGAGTGGCAACGAGCAGTACTTC. It encodes CASSLGGSGNEQYF.